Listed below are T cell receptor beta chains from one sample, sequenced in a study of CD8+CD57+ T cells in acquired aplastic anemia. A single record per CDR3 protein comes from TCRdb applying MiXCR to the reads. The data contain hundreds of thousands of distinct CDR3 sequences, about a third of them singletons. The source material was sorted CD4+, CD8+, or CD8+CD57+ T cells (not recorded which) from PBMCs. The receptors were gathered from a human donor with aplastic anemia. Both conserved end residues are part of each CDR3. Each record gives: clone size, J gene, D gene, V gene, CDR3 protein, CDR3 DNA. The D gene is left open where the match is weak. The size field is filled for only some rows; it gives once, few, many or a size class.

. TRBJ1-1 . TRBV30 CACRRVNTEAFF TGTGCCTGCAGGAGAGTGAACACTGAAGCTTTCTTT
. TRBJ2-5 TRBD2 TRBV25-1 CASSLEGLAGETQYF TGTGCCAGCAGCTTGGAGGGGCTAGCGGGAGAGACCCAGTACTTC
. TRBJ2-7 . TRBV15 CATSRGRGHYEQYF TGTGCCACCAGCAGAGGACGAGGTCACTACGAGCAGTACTTC
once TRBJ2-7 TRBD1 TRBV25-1 CAVPPAGQGSYEQYF TGTGCCGTACCCCCGGCGGGACAGGGGTCTTACGAGCAGTACTTC
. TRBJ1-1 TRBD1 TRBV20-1 CSARGYRGSNTEAFF TGCAGTGCTAGAGGTTACAGGGGATCGAACACTGAAGCTTTCTTT
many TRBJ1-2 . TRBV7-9 CASSLRGYGYTF TGTGCCAGCAGCTTGAGAGGCTATGGCTACACCTTC
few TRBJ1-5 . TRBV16 CASSSGGVGQPQHF TGTGCCAGCAGCTCCGGTGGGGTGGGCCAGCCCCAGCATTTT
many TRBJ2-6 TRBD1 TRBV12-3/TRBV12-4 CASSGTGASGANVLTF TGTGCCAGCAGTGGGACAGGAGCCTCTGGGGCCAACGTCCTGACTTTC
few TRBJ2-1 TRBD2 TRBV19 CASTPRGTSGASSYNEQFF TGTGCCAGTACCCCGCGGGGGACTAGCGGGGCTAGCTCCTACAATGAGCAGTTCTTC
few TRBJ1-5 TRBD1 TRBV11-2 CASSLRQGRGQPQHF TGTGCCAGCAGCTTGCGACAGGGGCGCGGACAGCCCCAGCATTTT
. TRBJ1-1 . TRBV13 CASSSYRLKNTEAFF TGTGCCAGCAGCTCGTACCGCCTAAAGAACACTGAAGCTTTCTTT
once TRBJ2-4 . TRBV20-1 CSAISAGAKNIQYF TGCAGTGCTATATCAGCGGGAGCCAAAAACATTCAGTACTTC
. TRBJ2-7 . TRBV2 CASSVGDTACEQYF TGTGCCAGCAGCGTCGGGGATACTGCCTGCGAGCAGTACTTC
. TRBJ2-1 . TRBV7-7 CASSPLAGGNNEQFF TGTGCCAGCAGCCCTCTGGCTGGGGGAAACAATGAGCAGTTCTTC
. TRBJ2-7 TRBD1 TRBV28 CASSFTGQGGYEQYF TGTGCCAGCAGTTTTACGGGACAGGGTGGCTACGAGCAGTACTTC
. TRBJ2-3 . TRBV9 CASSVVVGATDTQYF TGTGCCAGCAGCGTAGTTGTGGGAGCCACAGATACGCAGTATTTT
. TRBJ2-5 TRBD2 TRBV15 CATSRATSGTGGAQYF TGTGCCACCAGCAGAGCGACTAGCGGGACGGGAGGGGCCCAGTACTTC